This T cell receptor beta chain was documented in a study of spatial heterogeneity in lung cancer. Study findings and constraints: How many expanded intratumoral alpha and beta TCRs were present tracked the tumor mutation count, which was a count of nonsynonymous mutations. Estimated coverage of tumor T cells was 5.5% to 8.5% for alpha and 11% to 15% for beta chains.

The table lists this clonotype with many counts. Its matching antigen is unknown. Each molecule of TCR cDNA was tagged with one unique molecular identifier. TCRdb passed the 5' RACE reads through MiXCR, listing each CDR3 protein once. The sample shows more than 15,000 distinct CDR3 sequences, 6.2% of them seen only once. Germline CDR1 is LGHDT and CDR2 is YNNKEL (reference sequence). V lost 3 bases and J 0 bases, leaving 8 bases between the germline ends. CDR3 length: 14 amino acids. Time point: sample taken at primary tumor resection. 72 TRACERx patients with early, untreated non-small cell lung cancer donated samples. Sequencing was performed on whole RNA extracted from tumor and nontumor lung tissue, or from frozen PBMC, and the material was left unsorted.

Sample: lung tumor tissue, taken at surgery. The origin of this receptor is a male donor with early-stage non-small cell lung cancer. The V call is TRBV3-1, the J call TRBJ1-1; D is ambiguous. CDR3 region: CASSHPGLNTEAFF. In nucleotides, the CDR3 is TGTGCCAGCAGCCATCCGGGATTGAACACTGAAGCTTTCTTT.